The clone carrying this TCR beta chain was seen ten or more times. Per germline, CDR1 LGHNT and CDR2 FRNRAP. This CDR3 has 14 residues. Trimming removed 7 bases at V and 6 bases at J, with 17 bases between. Absence of ophthalmopathy progression within 18 months defined stable Graves' hyperthyroidism. This sample was included in a study of T cells in Graves' hyperthyroidism and ophthalmopathy. It was RNA transcripts that yielded the amplified TCR beta CDR3 regions. TCR CDR3 underwent first-round RT-PCR with the HTBI primer set. TCRdb itself ran the multiplex PCR reads through MiXCR, one entry per CDR3 protein. Of about 590,000 distinct CDR3 sequences in the sample, around 16% were seen once.

Sequencing used blood. This sequence originates from a woman in her twenties or thirties with Graves' hyperthyroidism. The chain joins TRBV12-5 to TRBJ2-3, with D maybe TRBD2 (5 bases). The CDR3 nucleotides read TGTGCTAGTGCCCCTATGAGAGGGTACGATACGCAGTATTTT. It translates to CASAPMRGYDTQYF.